Shown below are 24 T cell receptor beta chains from a single sample sequenced in a study of blood T cell repertoires in COVID-19. TCRdb keeps only in-frame clones here, not all; method: immunoSEQ multiplex PCR. The sample yields roughly 120,000 clones, 70% to 85% seen once. The sequenced sample consisted of peripheral blood. Receptor source: a woman older than 75 with active or convalescent COVID-19.

The chain links TRBV3-1 (or the pseudogene TRBV3-2) to TRBJ1-3; TRBD1 matches 8 bases. V trimming: 3 bases; J trimming: 4 bases; junction bases outside the gene matches: 14. Germline V CDR1 and CDR2: LGHDT, YNNKEL (reference sequence). This CDR3 contains 18 residues. CDR3 coding DNA: TGTGCCAGCAGCCAGGACAGGGTAGGGATATCGGACGGAAACACCATATATTTT. Translating gives CASSQDRVGISDGNTIYF.

In its sample, this clone was seen a few times. V is TRBV5-5 and J is TRBJ2-1; possibly TRBD2 for D (6 bases). V lost 0 bases and J 4 bases, leaving 11 bases between the germline ends. Germline CDR1 SGHKS, CDR2 YYEKEE (reference sequence). The CDR3 has 15 amino acids. This CDR3 is CASSLADSGYNEQFF. The DNA of the CDR3 is TGTGCCAGCAGCTTGGCCGATAGCGGTTACAATGAGCAGTTCTTC.

This rearrangement joins TRBV7-3 to TRBJ2-1; 11 bases fit TRBD2. V trimming: 4 bases; J trimming: 9 bases; junction bases outside the gene matches: 8. CDR3 length: 15 amino acids. The germline V gene encodes CDR1 SGHTA and CDR2 FQGTGA. CDR3 amino acids: CASSSNLAGGAEQFF. DNA for the CDR3: TGTGCCAGCAGCTCCAATCTAGCGGGAGGTGCTGAGCAGTTCTTC.

The chain carries TRBV19 and TRBJ2-7, with 8 bases identical to TRBD1. After removal of 5 bases from V and 2 bases from J, the junction contained 5 bases not matched to a gene. Germline V gives CDR1 LNHDA, CDR2 SQIVND (reference sequence). The CDR3 is 14 amino acids. In DNA, the CDR3 is TGTGCCAGTAGTCTGGCAGGGGGCACCTACGAGCAGTACTTC. It translates to CASSLAGGTYEQYF.

The chain carries TRBV5-1 and TRBJ2-3, with 8 bases aligning to TRBD1. Germline V gives CDR1 SGHRS, CDR2 YFSETQ. V lost 5 bases to trimming and J lost 11 bases; unmatched junction nucleotides: 7. This CDR3 spans 12 amino acids. The DNA for the CDR3 is TGCGCCAGCAGATCAGGGGGCGCGAGGCAGTATTTT. Its translation is CASRSGGARQYF.

V and J are TRBV7-8 and TRBJ2-1; no definite D call. Germline assignment: CDR1 SGHVS and CDR2 FQNEAQ. The CDR3 contains 15 residues. Trimming took 5 bases from V and 2 from J, leaving 13 bases between them. CDR3 sequence (DNA): TGTGCCAGCAGCCTCACAGCCGTAACCTACAATGAGCAGTTCTTC. This codes for CASSLTAVTYNEQFF.

V gene TRBV3-1 (or the pseudogene TRBV3-2) combines with J gene TRBJ2-7; TRBD2 matches 9 bases. CDR3 size: 15 residues. J lost 6 bases, V lost 4 bases, and 10 bases had no gene match. Per germline, CDR1 LGHDT and CDR2 YNNKEL (reference sequence). CDR3: CASSPGGTSTSEQYF. Here the CDR3 DNA reads TGTGCCAGCAGCCCGGGGGGGACTAGCACTTCCGAGCAGTACTTC.

The rearrangement links TRBV2 to TRBJ2-7, with 8 bases aligning to TRBD1. The CDR3 consists of 14 residues. Germline V gene sequence: CDR1 SNHLY, CDR2 FYNNEI. The V and J ends lost 4 bases and 3 bases, in that order; junction bases with no gene match: 5. DNA for the CDR3: TGTGCCAGCAGTGCTGGGACAGGACGCTACGAGCAGTACTTC. Its protein product is CASSAGTGRYEQYF.

The chain joins TRBV6-2 or TRBV6-3 to TRBJ2-1; TRBD2 is a possible D gene (6 bases). The CDR3 contains 12 residues. Germline assignment: CDR1 MNHEY and CDR2 SVGEGT. V lost 5 bases, J lost 15 bases, and 17 bases lay in between. The CDR3 spells CASSQPYLASFF. The CDR3 DNA is TGTGCCAGCAGTCAACCCTACCTAGCGTCGTTCTTC.

The gene calls are TRBV19 and TRBJ2-5; 9 bases align to TRBD2. In germline, CDR1 is LNHDA, CDR2 SQIVND (reference sequence). The J segment lost 2 bases and the V segment lost 6 bases, leaving 7 bases of the junction unmatched. There are 15 residues in the CDR3. CDR3 residues: CASRETSGGQETQYF. In nucleotides, the CDR3 is TGTGCCAGTAGGGAGACTAGCGGCGGGCAAGAGACCCAGTACTTC.

This clone came up once. The chain recombines TRBV5-8 with TRBJ1-1, with 9 bases that match TRBD1. The CDR3 is 15 amino acids. Germline lookup yields CDR1 SGHTS and CDR2 YDEGEE. Losses at the gene ends were 6 bases for V and 4 bases for J; bases not matched to a gene: 10. CDR3: CASNRRQGVGTEAFF. As DNA, the CDR3 is TGTGCCAGCAACCGTCGACAGGGGGTTGGCACTGAAGCTTTCTTT.

The rearrangement links TRBV5-4 to TRBJ2-3, with 8 bases aligning to TRBD2. The CDR3 spans 14 residues. J gave up 5 bases and V 6 bases, and 8 bases lay outside the gene matches. The V gene's germline CDR1 is SGHNT and CDR2 YYREEE (reference sequence). The CDR3 reads CASKPAGAGDTQYF. The CDR3 coding sequence is TGTGCCAGCAAGCCAGCGGGAGCTGGAGATACGCAGTATTTT.

This rearrangement joins TRBV5-1 to TRBJ2-1, with a tentative D call TRBD2 (6 bases). The CDR3 covers 11 residues. The V end was cut by 0 bases, the J end by 12 bases, with 7 bases between. Germline V gives CDR1 SGHRS, CDR2 YFSETQ. CDR3 in DNA: TGCGCCAGCAGCTTGGAGACTAGGCAGTTCTTC. This gives the protein CASSLETRQFF.

The rearrangement links TRBV12-3 or TRBV12-4 to TRBJ2-1; D possibly corresponds to TRBD1 (5 bases). The germline V and J ends were trimmed by 3 bases and 9 bases, with 9 bases remaining between them. CDR3 length: 12 amino acids. The CDR3 sequence: CASSFLGVEQFF. Here the CDR3 DNA reads TGTGCCAGCAGTTTTTTAGGGGTTGAGCAGTTCTTC.

This chain's CDR3 is CASSILGGGGEKLFF. CDR3 nucleotide sequence: TGTGCCAGTAGTATTCTTGGTGGGGGCGGTGAAAAACTGTTTTTT. V gene TRBV19 combines with J gene TRBJ1-4; D possibly corresponds to TRBD1 (6 bases). This CDR3 is 15 amino acids long. Trimming shortened V by 3 bases and J by 7 bases, and 15 bases separated the two germline ends. CDR1 LNHDA and CDR2 SQIVND come from the germline V gene (reference sequence).

This clone was observed a few times. The chain joins TRBV11-1 to TRBJ2-3; D remains unclear. CDR1 is SGHAT and CDR2 is FQDESV in the germline V gene (reference sequence). V was cut by 5 bases and J by 2 bases, with 5 bases left in between. CDR3 length: 12 residues. The CDR3 nucleotides are TGTGCCAGCAGCCTAACCACAGATACGCAGTATTTT. Translated, it gives CASSLTTDTQYF.

The V call is TRBV5-1, the J call TRBJ1-6; D is perhaps TRBD1 (6 bases). This CDR3 region has 14 residues. V dropped 0 bases and J dropped 7 bases, with 8 bases sitting between them. Germline assignment: CDR1 SGHRS and CDR2 YFSETQ. CDR3 DNA: TGCGCCAGCAGCTTGGACAGGGAGAATTCACCCCTCCACTTT. Its translation: CASSLDRENSPLHF.

Only a few counts were recorded for this clone. The CDR3 sequence is CASSLGGTGSRQYF. The CDR3 DNA reads TGTGCCAGCAGCTTAGGCGGGACAGGCTCAAGGCAGTATTTT. This chain links TRBV7-3 with TRBJ2-3, with TRBD1 matching over 8 bases. Germline V gene lookup returns CDR1 SGHTA and CDR2 FQGTGA. The length of the CDR3 is 14 residues. The J segment lost 11 bases and the V segment lost 2 bases, leaving 9 bases of the junction unmatched.

This clone came up a few times. The chain links TRBV9 to TRBJ2-3, with D maybe TRBD1 (5 bases). Germline V gene sequence: CDR1 SGDLS, CDR2 YYNGEE. Deletions cut 2 bases from V and 4 bases from J, with 14 bases between. The CDR3 runs 15 residues. The CDR3 loop is CASSVQGRGADTQYF. The CDR3 DNA follows: TGTGCCAGCAGCGTTCAGGGAAGAGGCGCAGATACGCAGTATTTT.

The chain uses TRBV7-9 and TRBJ2-1; the match to TRBD2 covers 11 bases. Germline CDR1 reads SEHNR; CDR2 reads FQNEAQ (reference sequence). Germline trimming cut 5 bases from V and 4 bases from J; bases unmatched to any gene: 4. There are 15 residues in the CDR3. The CDR3: CASSDGTSGYNEQFF. CDR3 sequence (DNA): TGTGCCAGCAGCGACGGGACTAGCGGTTACAATGAGCAGTTCTTC.

The chain recombines TRBV13 with TRBJ1-5; D not resolved. V was pared by 0 bases and J by 3 bases, with 9 bases between. Germline V gives CDR1 PRHDT, CDR2 FYEKMQ (reference sequence). The CDR3 length is 15 residues. The CDR3 region is CASSLGPQINQPQHF. CDR3 nucleotide sequence: TGTGCCAGCAGCTTAGGCCCCCAGATCAATCAGCCCCAGCATTTT.

The J gene is TRBJ1-3, the V gene TRBV6-1; D perhaps matches TRBD1 (5 bases). CDR3 length equals 16 residues. Trimming removed 3 bases at V and 2 bases at J, with 14 bases between. Germline V gene data show CDR1 as MNHNS and CDR2 as SASEGT. CDR3 protein: CASSERQGGTGNTIYF. In nucleotides, the CDR3 is TGTGCCAGCAGTGAGCGTCAGGGTGGGACTGGAAACACCATATATTTT.

V usage is TRBV30 and J usage is TRBJ2-3; the D is unclear. Germline CDR1 GTSNPN, CDR2 SVGIG (reference sequence). V dropped 5 bases and J dropped 10 bases, with 13 bases sitting between them. This CDR3 region has 11 residues. The CDR3 loop reads CAWEQRGPQYF. The CDR3 DNA is TGTGCCTGGGAGCAGCGAGGCCCGCAGTATTTT.

This chain joins TRBV7-6 and TRBJ2-3; D remains ambiguous. CDR1 and CDR2 from the germline V gene are SGHVS and FNYEAQ. CDR3 length: 12 residues. V shed 5 bases and J shed 7 bases, with 10 bases lying between them. CDR3 coding DNA: TGTGCCAGCAGCCGTGACACTTATACGCAGTATTTT. As protein: CASSRDTYTQYF.